The 19 T cell receptor beta chains below come from one sample, sequenced in a study of cytomegalovirus exposure and HLA in healthy donors (TCRdb year 2017). The library came from the immunoSEQ multiplex PCR assay. Held by TCRdb, this immuneACCESS table contains in-frame sequences only and omits some clones. Under half of the omission traces to an unresolved V gene where checked; the cause of the rest is unknown. The sample table contains about 120,000 clones; only one count was recorded for around 88% of them. Approximately 4.9% of the sample goes to the ten largest clones. Sequencing was done on a sample of PBMCs. The receptors originated from a man younger than 30 in good health and CMV-seronegative.

The chain uses TRBV27 and TRBJ1-1, with D possibly matching TRBD1 (5 bases). This CDR3 is built from 14 residues. Per the germline V gene, CDR1 is MNHEY and CDR2 is SMNVEV (reference sequence). Trimming cost V 2 bases and J 4 bases, with 11 bases left between them. In DNA, the CDR3 is TGTGCCAGCAGTTTACAGGGAAGGGGCACTGAAGCTTTCTTT. Translating it yields CASSLQGRGTEAFF.

The chain carries TRBV27 and TRBJ1-4; no clear D gene. Trimming left V 6 bases short and J 0 bases short, with 11 bases between. CDR1 is MNHEY and CDR2 is SMNVEV in the germline V gene (reference sequence). There are 15 residues in the CDR3. Here the CDR3 reads CASSSLSATNEKLFF. For the CDR3, the DNA is TGTGCCAGCAGCTCCCTTTCTGCAACTAATGAAAAACTGTTTTTT.

This clone has only a few counts. The chain links TRBV10-3 to TRBJ2-7; D unresolved. Germline values: CDR1 ENHRY, CDR2 SYGVKD. The germline V and J ends were trimmed by 4 bases and 3 bases, with 13 bases remaining between them. This CDR3 region has 14 residues. This chain's CDR3 is CAISVSQNNYEQYF. CDR3 DNA sequence: TGTGCCATCAGTGTGTCACAGAATAACTACGAGCAGTACTTC.

The rearrangement uses TRBV5-1 and TRBJ2-5; TRBD2 agrees at 7 bases. The CDR3 extends over 15 amino acids. Trimming at V came to 0 bases and at J to 0 bases, leaving 2 bases not matched to a gene. Germline V CDR1 and CDR2: SGHRS, YFSETQ. The CDR3 loop reads CASSLGLANQETQYF. CDR3 nucleotides: TGCGCCAGCAGCTTGGGACTAGCCAACCAAGAGACCCAGTACTTC.

This clone was counted a single time. The rearrangement joins TRBV21-1 to TRBJ1-1; no DNA check was done on the table's D call, TRBD1. TRBV21-1 is labeled a pseudogene. The CDR3 covers 16 residues. The CDR3, as DNA: TGTGCCAGCAGCACAAGAACCGGGACAATGAACACTGAAGCTTTCTTT. It is translated as CASSTRTGTMNTEAFF.

This clone was counted a few times. The chain has TRBV6-1 and TRBJ2-6; possibly TRBD2 for D (7 bases). The CDR3 covers 19 residues. Germline V gene data show CDR1 as MNHNS and CDR2 as SASEGT. Trimming removed 1 base from V and 1 base from J, with 17 bases in between. CDR3 protein: CASSEESGGLKSGANVLTF. The DNA for the CDR3 is TGTGCCAGCAGTGAAGAATCCGGGGGGCTCAAGTCTGGGGCCAACGTCCTGACTTTC.

The genes are TRBV10-2 and TRBJ2-1, with 7 nucleotides matching TRBD2. Looked up from germline, CDR1 is WSHSY and CDR2 is SAAADI. The CDR3 totals 17 residues. The junction had 13 bases not matched to a gene; V was cut back by 0 bases and J by 8 bases. The CDR3 spells CASSESIRTSISDEQFF. For the CDR3, the DNA is TGCGCCAGCAGTGAGTCGATTCGGACTAGTATAAGTGATGAGCAGTTCTTC.

This clone was seen only once. The rearrangement links TRBV11-2 to TRBJ2-7; 9 bases line up with TRBD2. The CDR3 extends over 17 amino acids. Germline values: CDR1 SGHAT, CDR2 FQNNGV. Trimming at V came to 2 bases and at J to 2 bases, leaving 10 bases not matched to a gene. Written as DNA, the CDR3 is TGTGCCAGCAGCTTACTTGGTGGAGCGGGGGGAGCCTACGAGCAGTACTTC. Translation gives CASSLLGGAGGAYEQYF.

This rearrangement joins TRBV5-1 to TRBJ1-2, with TRBD1 matching over 8 bases. The CDR3 sequence is 15 residues long. V gave up 3 bases and J gave up 0 bases; unmatched junction bases: 4. Per the germline V gene, CDR1 is SGHRS and CDR2 is YFSETQ. CDR3 nucleotide sequence: TGCGCCAGCAGCTACTCAGGGGGCTCTAACTATGGCTACACCTTC. Translating it yields CASSYSGGSNYGYTF.

This rearrangement joins TRBV28 to TRBJ1-5; D is uncertain. The length of the CDR3 is 15 residues. Germline assignment: CDR1 MDHEN and CDR2 SYDVKM. V was shortened by 6 bases and J by 0 bases, with 12 bases between the two germline ends. CDR3 loop: CASSLPQASNQPQHF. Written as DNA, the CDR3 is TGTGCCAGCAGCCTTCCCCAGGCTAGCAATCAGCCCCAGCATTTT.

The rearrangement joins TRBV7-9 to TRBJ1-1; 7 positions agree with TRBD1. V lost 5 bases to trimming and J lost 9 bases; unmatched junction nucleotides: 15. The germline V gene has CDR1 SEHNR and CDR2 FQNEAQ (reference sequence). The CDR3 is made up of 15 amino acids. CDR3 in amino acids: CASSLRTGGGNKAFF. CDR3 DNA: TGTGCCAGCAGCCTCCGGACAGGCGGTGGAAATAAAGCTTTCTTT.

The chain employs TRBV5-7 and TRBJ2-2; 7 positions match TRBD1. TRBV5-7 is recorded as an ORF, its role being uncertain. The V segment lost 4 bases and the J segment 5 bases; nucleotides outside the gene matches: 8. CDR3 length: 15 residues. Here the CDR3 DNA reads TGTGCCAGCAGCGTTGGACAGGTGAGGACCGGGGAGCTGTTTTTT. Protein sequence: CASSVGQVRTGELFF.

The chain has TRBV9 and TRBJ2-7, with 10 bases identical to TRBD1. J gave up 1 base and V 0 bases, and 1 base lay outside the gene matches. The CDR3 is 15 amino acids. Per the germline V gene, CDR1 is SGDLS and CDR2 is YYNGEE. CDR3 sequence: CASSVGQGASYEQYF. Here the CDR3 DNA reads TGTGCCAGCAGCGTAGGACAGGGGGCGTCCTACGAGCAGTACTTC.

This clone was picked up a small number of times. The J gene is TRBJ1-5, the V gene TRBV15; 8 nucleotides agree with TRBD1. The CDR3 spans 14 residues. The germline CDR1 and CDR2 sequences are LNHNV and YYDKDF (reference sequence). V was clipped by 8 bases and J by 3 bases; unmatched bases: 6. CDR3: CATWTGRLNQPQHF. CDR3 DNA sequence: TGTGCCACCTGGACAGGGCGTCTCAATCAGCCCCAGCATTTT.

J is TRBJ2-3 and V is TRBV20-1, with D uncertain. CDR3 length equals 11 residues. Trimming took off 2 bases at V and 5 bases at J, with 5 bases between the two ends. Germline loops: CDR1 DFQATT, CDR2 SNEGSKA (reference sequence). Here the CDR3 reads CSARLLDTQYF. The DNA of the CDR3 is TGCAGTGCTAGATTACTAGATACGCAGTATTTT.

V and J are TRBV6-1 and TRBJ2-7, with 9 nucleotides matching TRBD2. This CDR3 comprises 15 residues. The V and J ends lost 5 bases and 0 bases, in that order; junction bases with no gene match: 5. Germline loops: CDR1 MNHNS, CDR2 SASEGT. CDR3 sequence: CASSSAGGNSYEQYF. The CDR3 DNA follows: TGTGCCAGCAGTTCGGCGGGGGGGAACTCCTACGAGCAGTACTTC.

The chain employs TRBV6-5 and TRBJ2-5; 11 bases map to TRBD2. Germline-derived CDR1 and CDR2 are MNHEY and SVGAGI. The junction had 4 bases not matched to a gene; V was cut back by 6 bases and J by 1 base. The CDR3 is 15 amino acids. CDR3 region: CASSGLAGLQETQYF. CDR3 nucleotide sequence: TGTGCCAGCAGCGGACTAGCGGGCCTCCAAGAGACCCAGTACTTC.

This clone was found once. V gene TRBV19 combines with J gene TRBJ1-4, with TRBD1 matching over 7 bases. J was trimmed by 3 bases and V by 5 bases; bases with no gene match: 6. Germline values: CDR1 LNHDA, CDR2 SQIVND (reference sequence). The CDR3 spans 15 residues. Here the CDR3 DNA reads TGTGCCAGTAGTCCCGACAGGGTAGCTAATGAAAAACTGTTTTTT. Translating it yields CASSPDRVANEKLFF. The full variable domain, its missing parts supplied by reference TRBV19 and TRBJ1-4, is DGGITQSPKYLFRKEGQNVTLSCEQNLNHDAMYWYRQDPGQGLRLIYYSQIVNDFQKGDIAEGYSVSREKKESFPLTVTSAQKNPTAFYLCASSPDRVANEKLFFGSGTQLSVL.

V usage is TRBV10-3 and J usage is TRBJ1-1, with D unclear. The CDR3 is 15 residues long. Trimming took off 4 bases at V and 2 bases at J, with 14 bases between the two ends. From germline, CDR1 is ENHRY and CDR2 SYGVKD. For the CDR3, the DNA is TGTGCCATCAGTGCCAGGCCCGAGGGTAACACTGAAGCTTTCTTT. Translating it yields CAISARPEGNTEAFF.